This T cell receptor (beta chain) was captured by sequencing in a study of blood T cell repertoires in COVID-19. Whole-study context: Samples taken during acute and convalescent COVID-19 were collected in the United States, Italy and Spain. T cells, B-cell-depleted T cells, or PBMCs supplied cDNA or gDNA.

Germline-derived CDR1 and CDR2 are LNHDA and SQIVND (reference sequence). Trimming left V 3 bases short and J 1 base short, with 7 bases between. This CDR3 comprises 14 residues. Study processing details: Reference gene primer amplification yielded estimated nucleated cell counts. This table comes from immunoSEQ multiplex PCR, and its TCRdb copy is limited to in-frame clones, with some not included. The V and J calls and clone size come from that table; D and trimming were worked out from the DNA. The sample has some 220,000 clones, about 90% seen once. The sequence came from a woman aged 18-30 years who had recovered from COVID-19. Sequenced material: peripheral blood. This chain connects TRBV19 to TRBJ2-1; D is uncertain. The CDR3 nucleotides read TGTGCCAGTAGTATGACCGGGTCCTACAATGAGCAGTTCTTC. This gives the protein CASSMTGSYNEQFF.